Shown below are 9 T cell receptor beta chains from a single sample sequenced in a study of CXCR3-negative and CXCR3-positive naive CD8 T cells (dated by TCRdb to between 2018 and 2021). The sequencing machine was a NextSeq 550. The Human TCR Profiling Kit (MiLaboratory) was used to prepare UMI-labeled 5' RACE TRB cDNA libraries. TCRdb reprocessed the public reads and reports one entry per CDR3 protein sequence, without DNA. This specimen's table enumerates 50,000 to 65,000 distinct CDR3 sequences. 23% of the sample is held by the ten biggest clonotypes. The sequenced sample consisted of memory CD8+ T cells from blood. Per the publication, the cell subset or site label means: conventional CD8+ memory T cells (TMEM), sorted as controls. These receptors were collected from a human donor in good health. Some clones in this sample may be carry-over from other donors' samples.

The genes are TRBV28 and TRBJ1-2. CDR3 size: 14 residues. In germline, CDR1 is MDHEN, CDR2 SYDVKM. CDR3 protein: CASSLVSGTAGYTF.

This chain joins TRBV7-2 and TRBJ2-1; lacking DNA, the TRBD2 call made by TCRdb goes unchecked. Germline-derived CDR1 and CDR2 are SGHTA and FQGNSA. This CDR3 contains 15 residues. The CDR3 sequence: CASSLDGLAGDEQFF.

The rearrangement uses TRBV7-2 and TRBJ2-5; there is no DNA to check the TCRdb D call of TRBD2. Germline values: CDR1 SGHTA, CDR2 FQGNSA. The CDR3 is 18 amino acids. The CDR3 reads CASSLSSLGTSDMETQYF.

The V and J genes are TRBV27 and TRBJ2-5; TCRdb returns TRBD2, unconfirmable since there is no DNA. Germline CDR1 MNHEY, CDR2 SMNVEV (reference sequence). This CDR3 has 13 residues. This CDR3 is CASSYGRAETQYF.

CDR3 sequence: CASSLGASSYNEQFF. The chain links TRBV5-1 to TRBJ2-1; checking the TCRdb D call of TRBD2 is not possible without DNA. CDR1 is SGHRS and CDR2 is YFSETQ in the germline V gene. This CDR3 is 15 amino acids long.

The rearrangement links TRBV7-9 to TRBJ1-2; the TRBD1 assignment by TCRdb is unverifiable without DNA. The CDR3 runs 16 residues. The V gene's germline CDR1 is SEHNR and CDR2 FQNEAQ (reference sequence). CDR3 region: CASSLIPGQDLWGYTF.

V gene TRBV28 combines with J gene TRBJ2-5; the D call of TRBD1 rests on TCRdb alone, since no DNA is present to check it. The CDR3 consists of 17 residues. CDR1 MDHEN and CDR2 SYDVKM come from the germline V gene. The CDR3: CASSIRTGLAGKETQYF.

CDR3 sequence: CASSPSGTAFYEQYF. This chain links TRBV7-9 with TRBJ2-7; absent DNA, TCRdb's TRBD1 call cannot be checked. The CDR3 covers 15 residues. Germline-derived CDR1 and CDR2 are SEHNR and FQNEAQ (reference sequence). Variable domain in full (rest from reference TRBV7-9 and TRBJ2-7): DTGVSQNPRHKITKRGQNVTFRCDPISEHNRLYWYRQTLGQGPEFLTYFQNEAQLEKSRLLSDRFSAERPKGSFSTLEIQRTEQGDSAMYLCASSPSGTAFYEQYFGPGTRLTVT.

This clonotype is medium-sized by frequency. V gene TRBV7-9 combines with J gene TRBJ2-5. The CDR3 has 12 residues. CDR1 and CDR2 from the germline V gene are SEHNR and FQNEAQ (reference sequence). This CDR3 is CASSGVQETQYF. Together with reference TRBV7-9 and TRBJ2-5, the CDR3 gives the full variable domain: DTGVSQNPRHKITKRGQNVTFRCDPISEHNRLYWYRQTLGQGPEFLTYFQNEAQLEKSRLLSDRFSAERPKGSFSTLEIQRTEQGDSAMYLCASSGVQETQYFGPGTRLLVL.